These T cell receptor beta chains were read from a single sample in a study of CD8 T cells in Susac syndrome. TCRdb itself ran the immunoSEQ multiplex PCR reads through MiXCR, one entry per CDR3 protein. The table lists some 100,000 distinct CDR3 sequences, 90% to 95% of them singletons, with roughly 0.088% in the top ten. The sample comprised CD4+ T cells from PBMCs. The receptors derive from a human donor with multiple sclerosis. Both conserved end residues are part of each CDR3.

v_call	j_call	cdr3_aa
TRBV20-1	TRBJ1-5	CSAGAGGSQPQHF
TRBV4-1	TRBJ1-2	CASSQDRTVYGYTF
TRBV7-9	TRBJ2-5	CASPSGLDSETQYF
TRBV29-1	TRBJ2-2	CSVGSGSTGELFF
TRBV4-2	TRBJ2-7	CASSQAALAGGHYEQYF
TRBV9	TRBJ2-5	CASSPGGGGGKETQYF
TRBV20-1	TRBJ2-1	CSAPDPMGANEQFF
TRBV5-1	TRBJ2-5	CASIRGEGRQETQYF
TRBV5-1	TRBJ2-1	CASTVYRVRDEQFF
TRBV27	TRBJ2-6	CASSPQLAGGPGGANVLTF
TRBV5-6	TRBJ2-6	CASSLLSSGANVLTF
TRBV9	TRBJ2-1	CASSPYSGAGRNEQFF
TRBV28	TRBJ2-7	CASSLGATGPYEQYF
TRBV18	TRBJ2-3	CASSLSSTDTQYF
TRBV29-1	TRBJ2-3	CSVWDRPTQYF
TRBV7-3	TRBJ2-5	CASSPLAGGGETQYF
TRBV20-1	TRBJ2-7	CSARASRGTMDEQYF
TRBV19	TRBJ1-2	CASSLAGPNYGYTF
TRBV4-3	TRBJ2-7	CASSQETALEQYF
TRBV7-9	TRBJ1-4	CASSLQATNEKLFF
TRBV15	TRBJ1-1	CATSRDRETTAFF
TRBV5-1	TRBJ1-1	CASSFDRGRTEAFF
TRBV2	TRBJ2-3	CASRGMWAQYF
TRBV7-2	TRBJ1-5	CASSLFGLDQPQHF
TRBV9	TRBJ1-4	CASSPHDSGSEKLFF